A single sample is the source of the 22 T cell receptor delta chains below, sequenced in a study of γδ T cells in repeated Plasmodium falciparum infection. Flow sorting of PBMC yielded separate Vgamma9/Vdelta2+ and Vdelta2-negative gammadelta T cell populations for bulk repertoire analysis. TCRdb ran CATT on the multiplex PCR reads. The table has tens of thousands of delta-chain clones, roughly 1.8% seen once. The sequenced material came from gamma-delta T cells from blood. Receptor source: a pool of human donors (malaria-infected and uninfected, not separated).

Concerning this clone itself: A read error is likely here: a far larger clone is one base away. Within the sample, other DNA sequences also encode this same CDR3. J is TRDJ1 and V is TRDV1; 8 nucleotides match TRDD3. This CDR3 has 22 amino acids. The germline CDR1 and CDR2 sequences are TSWWSYY and QGS. With 5 bases clipped from V and 5 bases from J, the junction kept 31 bases outside the gene matches. The CDR3 DNA follows: TGTGCTCTTGGGAACTCCACTTCCCCGCCCGCCGGGGGGATAAGGAGGACTGATAAACTCATCTTT. Amino acids: CALGNSTSPPAGGIRRTDKLIF.

In this sample, this clone turned up many times. The rearrangement uses TRDV1 and TRDJ1, with 9 bases identical to TRDD3. Germline V gene sequence: CDR1 TSWWSYY, CDR2 QGS. Trimming cost V 4 bases and J 0 bases; bases outside gene matches: 15. The length of the CDR3 is 19 residues. CDR3 in amino acids: CALGGYVRGWGINTDKLIF. The CDR3 DNA reads as TGTGCTCTTGGGGGGTATGTACGTGGCTGGGGGATCAACACCGATAAACTCATCTTT.

As for this clone: A far larger clone is one base from this, pointing to a likely read error. The same CDR3 can be traced to other DNA sequences in this sample. This chain uses TRDV3 with TRDJ1; TRDD2 aligns across 8 bases. Looked up from germline, CDR1 is TVYSNPD and CDR2 is GDNSRS (reference sequence). There are 20 residues in the CDR3. The CDR3 spells CAFTAFLYNGDERYTDKLIF. For the CDR3, the DNA is TGTGCCTTCACGGCCTTCCTATATAATGGGGATGAGCGGTACACCGATAAGCTCATCTTT. The full variable domain, completed using reference TRDV3 and TRDJ1, is CDKVTQSSPDQTVASGSEVVLLCTYDTVYSNPDLFWYRIRPDYSFQFVFYGDNSRSEGADFTQGRFSVKHILTQKAFHLVISPVRTEDSATYYCAFTAFLYNGDERYTDKLIFGKGTRVTVEP.

Notes on this clone: Translating this DNA gives a protein that differs at residue 7 from the TCRdb one, which belongs to a much larger clone; a read error is likely, and the protein shown is this translation. The V gene is TRDV1, the J gene TRDJ1; D might be TRDD3 (8 bases). TCRdb records no J gene; here it was assigned by comparing the DNA to germline. The germline V gene has CDR1 TSWWSYY and CDR2 QGS. The CDR3 sequence is 20 residues long. V shed 4 bases and J shed 7 bases, with 34 bases lying between them. The CDR3 DNA follows: TGTGCTCTTGGGGCTCCACTTTCCTACTTACACTGGGGGGCCACTGTTAAACTCATCTTT. This codes for CALGAPLSYLHWGATVKLIF.

As for this clone: The mismatch at residue 12 between this DNA's translation and the TCRdb protein of a much larger clone likely reflects a read error; the protein shown is translated from the DNA. The genes are TRDV1 and TRDJ1; 9 nucleotides agree with TRDD3. The J gene, missing from TCRdb, was assigned here through DNA to germline matching. V dropped 4 bases and J dropped 0; count of bases not matched to a gene: 27. CDR1 and CDR2 (germline): TSWWSYY, QGS. The CDR3 extends over 23 amino acids. This chain's CDR3 is CALGGTSAPLLCWGIRYTDKLIF. For the CDR3, the DNA is TGTGCTCTTGGGGGTACTTCCGCTCCTTTACTCTGCTGGGGGATTAGGTACACCGATAAACTCATCTTT.

This clone was picked up many times. TCRdb's entry gives the protein of a much larger clone, which mismatches this DNA's translation at residue 15, likely from a read error; the protein reported here is translated from the DNA. V gene TRDV1 combines with J gene TRDJ1, with a weak D call TRDD3 (6 bases). This CDR3 contains 18 residues. Germline CDR1 and CDR2: TSWWSYY and QGS. The V and J ends lost 7 bases and 9 bases respectively, with 33 bases between them. CDR3 nucleotides: TGTGCTCTTGAGCTTTCCGGCCTGGGGACTCCAGCGAAAACTGAACTCATCTTT. It codes for CALELSGLGTPAKTELIF.

This clone has a count of ten or more. A far larger clone is one base from this, pointing to a likely read error. The DNA is left out, because the CDR3 cannot be placed on it with certainty; the CDR3 is given as TCRdb lists it. The V gene is listed as TRDV1; no J gene was called; TRDD3, the table's D call, lacks a check against the DNA. Germline lookup yields CDR1 TSWWSYY and CDR2 QGS. The CDR3 is 22 amino acids long, termini counted. CDR3 in amino acids: CALGETSWYWGMGIPYTDKLIF.

This clone showed up just a few times. The translation of this DNA and the TCRdb protein of a much larger clone differ at residue 6, probably owing to a read error; the protein shown here is translated from the DNA. The chain combines TRDV2 with TRDJ1; 10 positions match TRDD3. The J gene, missing from TCRdb, was assigned here through DNA to germline matching. The CDR3 is 23 residues long. CDR1 is GEAIGNYY and CDR2 is EKD in the germline V gene. Trimming removed 0 bases from V and 1 base from J; junction bases left unmatched: 25. The CDR3 region has the DNA TGTGCCTGTGACACCATTGGTAGCGCGGTAAAAGGGGGATACGCAGCCGCCACCGATAAACTCATCTTT. This codes for CACDTIGSAVKGGYAAATDKLIF.

In its sample, this clone was seen a few times. A far larger clone is just one base off, so this is likely a read error. The same CDR3 is also encoded by other DNA sequences in this sample. This rearrangement joins TRDV3 to TRDJ1, with TRDD2 matching 9 bases. Matching the DNA to germline supplied the J gene, which TCRdb does not give. CDR1 TVYSNPD and CDR2 GDNSRS come from the germline V gene (reference sequence). This CDR3 has 22 amino acids. The CDR3 loop is CAFRMFEAFLRDWGSPTDKLIF. The DNA for the CDR3 is TGCGCCTTTAGAATGTTCGAAGCCTTCCTACGAGATTGGGGGTCCCCAACCGATAAACTCATCTTT.

This clone occurred a few times. The amino acid sequence in TCRdb belongs to a much larger clone and departs from this DNA's translation at residue 17, likely a sequencing read error; the sequence shown is translated from the DNA. The chain employs TRDV1 and TRDJ1; TRDD3 matches at 8 bases. After removal of 1 base from V and 4 bases from J, the junction contained 32 bases not matched to a gene. CDR3 size: 24 residues. Germline assignment: CDR1 TSWWSYY and CDR2 QGS. The CDR3 sequence: CALGEQWTLLEYYLLGGTHDKLIF. Here the CDR3 DNA reads TGTGCTCTTGGGGAACAATGGACGCTCCTTGAGTATTATTTACTGGGGGGTACGCACGATAAACTCATCTTT.

There are many counts of this clone. It is likely a read error: a sequence one base away is far more abundant. Other DNA sequences in the same sample also yield this CDR3. The rearrangement uses TRDV1 and TRDJ1; D may be TRDD3 (5 bases). The J gene, left out of TCRdb, was set here by checking the DNA against germline. The germline gives CDR1 TSWWSYY, CDR2 QGS. The CDR3 spans 14 residues. Deletions cut 9 bases from V and 2 bases from J, with 16 bases between. CDR3: CALGRNIRTDKLIF. The CDR3 region has the DNA TGTGCTCTGGGGAGGAACATCAGGACCGATAAACTCATCTTT.

Many counts were recorded for this clone. This sample also contains other DNA sequences that code for the same CDR3. The gene calls are TRDV1 and TRDJ1; 10 bases match TRDD3. CDR3 size: 25 residues. V gave up 6 bases and J gave up 2 bases; unmatched junction bases: 36. Germline CDR1 reads TSWWSYY; CDR2 reads QGS. The CDR3 here is CALGRLSRSFSTTIFLGDKTDKLIF. As DNA, the CDR3 is TGTGCTCTTGGCCGCCTCTCGCGTTCATTTTCCACCACGATTTTCCTGGGGGATAAAACCGATAAACTCATCTTT.

There are a few counts of this clone. The protein held in TCRdb is that of a much larger clone and does not match this DNA's translation at residue 10, likely because of a read error; the protein shown is translated from the DNA. This sequence joins TRDV2 and TRDJ1, with 10 bases matching TRDD3. V dropped 0 bases and J dropped 0; count of bases not matched to a gene: 12. CDR3 length: 19 residues. The germline CDR1 and CDR2 sequences are GEAIGNYY and EKD. CDR3: CACDTGYWGMRRYTDKLIF. The CDR3 DNA sequence: TGTGCCTGTGACACCGGATACTGGGGGATGCGCCGGTACACCGATAAACTCATCTTT.

This clone was picked up many times. For this DNA, TCRdb reports the protein of a much larger clone, which diverges at residue 16, most likely from a read error; the protein presented here is translated directly from the DNA. This rearrangement joins TRDV1 to TRDJ1, with 11 bases that match TRDD3. The germline gives CDR1 TSWWSYY, CDR2 QGS. The CDR3 is made up of 24 amino acids. V was clipped by 4 bases and J by 0 bases; unmatched bases: 28. This chain's CDR3 is CALGAFPANGGYGTRSRYTDKLIF. CDR3 nucleotides: TGTGCTCTTGGGGCCTTTCCTGCGAATGGGGGATACGGGACAAGATCGCGGTACACCGATAAACTCATCTTT.

This clone was seen repeatedly, ten times or more. The chain joins TRDV3 to TRDJ1, with 11 nucleotides matching TRDD3. Trimming took 2 bases from V and 6 from J; bases not matched to a gene: 23. The germline V gene encodes CDR1 TVYSNPD and CDR2 GDNSRS (reference sequence). This CDR3 comprises 19 residues. CDR3 region: CAFGTPPYRYWGIRNKLIF. The CDR3 DNA reads as TGTGCCTTTGGCACTCCACCCTACCGATACTGGGGGATAAGAAATAAACTCATCTTT.

This clone has only a few counts. TCRdb shows a much larger clone's protein in place of this DNA's translation, and the two differ at residue 10, likely through a read error; the protein shown is translated from the DNA. The V call is TRDV1, the J call TRDJ2, with 13 nucleotides matching TRDD3. Germline matching of the DNA provided the J gene here, since TCRdb leaves it blank. Germline assignment: CDR1 TSWWSYY and CDR2 QGS. Trimming cost V 5 bases and J 6 bases; bases outside gene matches: 30. The CDR3 spans 24 residues. The CDR3 DNA sequence: TGTGCTCTTGGGAAGCCCCATTCCTACCGGGGTACTGGGGGATACGGAAACAAGGCAGCACAACTCTTCTTT. It specifies CALGKPHSYRGTGGYGNKAAQLFF.

In the case of this clone: The TCRdb record carries a much larger clone's protein, which differs from this DNA's translation at residue 3; a read error is the likely cause, and the protein listed here is the DNA translation. The chain couples TRDV1 to TRDJ1; the match to TRDD3 covers 8 bases. As TCRdb names no J gene, one was assigned here on the basis of a DNA match to germline. Per germline, CDR1 TSWWSYY and CDR2 QGS. The length of the CDR3 is 21 residues. The CDR3 DNA follows: TGTGCTCCTGGGGGACCCTCCCCCCCCCTACGCCCCCCGGGGGATACCGATAAACTCATCTTT. Its protein is CAPGGPSPPLRPPGDTDKLIF.

This clone has a count of ten or more. TCRdb lists the protein of a much larger clone for this DNA, which differs at residue 10, so this is likely a read error; the protein given here is translated from the DNA itself. V usage is TRDV3 and J usage is TRDJ1; possible D gene TRDD2, 6 bases. Germline matching of the DNA provided the J gene here, since TCRdb leaves it blank. Germline V gene lookup returns CDR1 TVYSNPD and CDR2 GDNSRS (reference sequence). The CDR3 loop spans 22 amino acids. The ends were cut back, 3 bases at V and 10 bases at J, with 48 bases in the middle. The CDR3 here is CAFNHLLPPPVLSNIGGWRLIF. The CDR3 DNA reads TGTGCCTTCAATCACCTTCTTCCTCCGCCGGTACTCTCAAATATCGGAGGTTGGAGACTCATCTTT.

With respect to this clone: This likely traces to a read error, being one base from a far larger clone. This CDR3 is also generated by other DNA sequences in the sample. The rearrangement joins TRDV1 to TRDJ1, with 12 bases aligning to TRDD3. Because TCRdb records no J gene, it was assigned here through a match of the DNA to germline. CDR3 length: 23 amino acids. In germline, CDR1 is TSWWSYY, CDR2 QGS. Trimming cost V 3 bases and J 5 bases; bases outside gene matches: 28. The CDR3 DNA follows: TGTGCTCTTGGGGAGCCCAATCTCTGGGGGATACGCCCGGGCTTAAGTAGGTCTGATAAACTCATCTTT. This gives the protein CALGEPNLWGIRPGLSRSDKLIF.

Of note for this clone: TCRdb lists the protein of a much larger clone for this DNA, which differs at residue 15, so this is likely a read error; the protein given here is translated from the DNA itself. The V and J genes are TRDV1 and TRDJ1; 10 bases match TRDD3. Trimming cost V 3 bases and J 3 bases; bases outside gene matches: 19. The CDR3 consists of 20 residues. Germline lookup yields CDR1 TSWWSYY and CDR2 QGS. For the CDR3, the DNA is TGTGCTCTTGGGGATGAGTCACTTACGGGGGATACGCGTAGCCCCGATAAACTCATCTTT. This gives the protein CALGDESLTGDTRSPDKLIF.

Many counts were recorded for this clone. The mismatch at residue 11 between this DNA's translation and the TCRdb protein of a much larger clone likely reflects a read error; the protein shown is translated from the DNA. The rearrangement uses TRDV1 and TRDJ1; TRDD3 agrees at 13 bases. The CDR3 spans 28 residues. Germline V CDR1 and CDR2: TSWWSYY, QGS. V lost 0 bases and J lost 0; bases outside the gene matches: 34. The CDR3 spells CALGELSHGFPREPYWGIRRAYTDKLIF. DNA for the CDR3: TGTGCTCTTGGGGAACTTAGTCATGGGTTCCCAAGGGAGCCGTACTGGGGGATACGTAGGGCGTACACCGATAAACTCATCTTT.

A few counts support this clone. A much larger clone differs from this one at a single base, so this may be a read error. The chain is built from TRDV1 and TRDJ1; D is uncertain. The J gene, left out of TCRdb, was set here by checking the DNA against germline. The V and J ends lost 4 bases and 8 bases respectively, with 14 bases between them. This CDR3 comprises 13 residues. Germline CDR1 reads TSWWSYY; CDR2 reads QGS. This CDR3 reads CALGGPLRSKLIF. The CDR3 DNA sequence: TGTGCTCTTGGGGGACCCTTACGGTCCAAACTCATCTTT.